The 11 T cell receptor beta chains given below trace back to one sample, sequenced in a study of Ad26.COV2.S vaccination and SARS-CoV-2 variants. Only in-frame clones appear in the TCRdb table, and some are missing; sequencing was by immunoSEQ multiplex PCR. The sample records 250,000 or so clones, roughly 85% being singletons. Documented treatment: about 20 received Ad26.COV2.S at low or high dose, single or two shots; about 5 received placebo; per-sample allocation not given. Repertoires come from day 63 after the first vaccine or placebo injection. Sequencing was performed on peripheral blood, taken in a trial of Ad26.COV2.S vaccine versus placebo. These TCRs come from a person between 18 and 60 years old who received the Ad26.COV2.S COVID-19 vaccine or a placebo.

The sample holds one count of this clone. This CDR3 is CASSNERGGRRTQYF. The CDR3 region has the DNA TGTGCTAGCAGCAATGAGCGGGGGGGTAGGCGGACGCAGTATTTT. The chain joins TRBV21-1 to TRBJ2-3; whether TRBD2, the table's D call, matches the DNA was not checked. TRBV21-1 is a recognized pseudogene. The CDR3 has 15 residues.

The rearrangement links TRBV5-1 to TRBJ2-2, with D unresolved. The CDR3 sequence is 15 residues long. The V end was cut by 0 bases, the J end by 0 bases, with 6 bases between. The germline gives CDR1 SGHRS, CDR2 YFSETQ. CDR3: CASSLVSANTGELFF. DNA of the CDR3: TGCGCCAGCAGCTTGGTTTCCGCGAACACCGGGGAGCTGTTTTTT.

There are a few counts of this clone. The gene calls are TRBV5-1 and TRBJ1-4; D gene unclear. From germline, CDR1 is SGHRS and CDR2 YFSETQ. This CDR3 contains 14 residues. V gave up 4 bases and J gave up 0 bases, with 7 bases separating them. CDR3 DNA: TGCGCCAGCAGCGGTATGACAACTAATGAAAAACTGTTTTTT. Translation gives CASSGMTTNEKLFF.

The genes are TRBV5-1 and TRBJ2-5, with 8 bases aligning to TRBD1. There are 14 residues in the CDR3. Germline V gene data show CDR1 as SGHRS and CDR2 as YFSETQ. V lost 7 bases and J lost 1; bases outside the gene matches: 6. The CDR3, as DNA: TGCGCCAGCTCAACAGGGGGTCCCCAAGAGACCCAGTACTTC. It specifies CASSTGGPQETQYF.

The rearrangement uses TRBV9 and TRBJ2-2; 9 bases map to TRBD2. This CDR3 has 16 residues. With V trimmed by 2 bases and J by 3 bases, 5 bases remained unmatched. CDR1 and CDR2 (germline): SGDLS, YYNGEE. The CDR3 reads CASSVTSGPYTGELFF. The CDR3, as DNA: TGTGCCAGCAGCGTCACTAGCGGGCCCTACACCGGGGAGCTGTTTTTT.

This clone was observed a single time. The chain recombines TRBV7-9 with TRBJ1-4; D gene uncertain. The CDR3 has 16 residues. V was cut by 2 bases and J by 3 bases, with 13 bases left in between. Germline CDR1 is SEHNR and CDR2 is FQNEAQ (reference sequence). The CDR3 loop reads CASSLSVRAANEKLFF. DNA of the CDR3: TGTGCCAGCAGCTTATCAGTTCGCGCAGCTAATGAAAAACTGTTTTTT.

This clone was seen a single time. This chain joins TRBV6-2 or TRBV6-3 and TRBJ1-1, with D possibly matching TRBD1 (5 bases). The germline V and J ends were trimmed by 5 bases and 1 base, with 20 bases remaining between them. CDR3 size: 17 residues. The germline CDR1 and CDR2 sequences are MNHEY and SVGEGT. CDR3 protein: CASSDPGRRRGNTEAFF. The CDR3 DNA sequence: TGTGCCAGCAGTGATCCGGGACGGCGTAGGGGGAACACTGAAGCTTTCTTT.

The chain couples TRBV6-5 to TRBJ2-2; 11 bases are shared with TRBD1. Germline CDR1 reads MNHEY; CDR2 reads SVGAGI. The CDR3 is made up of 14 amino acids. V shed 6 bases, J shed 8 bases, and the junction held 5 bases outside the gene matches. CDR3 loop: CASSRDRGEGELFF. For the CDR3, the DNA is TGTGCCAGCAGCCGGGACAGGGGGGAGGGGGAGCTGTTTTTT.

This clone was recorded a few times. The rearrangement uses TRBV18 and TRBJ1-6, with 8 bases aligning to TRBD1. The CDR3 has 15 residues. The V and J ends lost 6 bases and 7 bases, in that order; junction bases with no gene match: 8. CDR1 is KGHSH and CDR2 is LQKENI in the germline V gene. The CDR3 DNA follows: TGTGCCAGCTCTCTTGGACAGGGCAGGAATTCACCCCTCCACTTT. Its translation is CASSLGQGRNSPLHF.

The chain has TRBV11-2 and TRBJ1-2, with D possibly TRBD1 on 5 matching bases. Between the trimmed V and J ends, which lost 5 bases and 7 bases, there was a span of 17 bases. Germline CDR1 is SGHAT and CDR2 is FQNNGV. The CDR3 runs 14 residues. Here the CDR3 DNA reads TGTGCCAGCAGCCTTAGTACAGGAGTATCTGGCTACACCTTC. This codes for CASSLSTGVSGYTF.

This sequence joins TRBV27 and TRBJ1-5; D uncertain. The CDR3 runs to 14 residues. Trimming cost V 2 bases and J 1 base, with 6 bases left between them. Per the germline V gene, CDR1 is MNHEY and CDR2 is SMNVEV (reference sequence). The CDR3 DNA sequence: TGTGCCAGCAGTTTAAGGGAGAGCAATCAGCCCCAGCATTTT. This gives the protein CASSLRESNQPQHF.